Listed below are T cell receptor beta chains from one sample, sequenced in a study of T cell responses to AZD1222 COVID-19 vaccine. Assay used: immunoSEQ multiplex PCR; TCRdb lists only in-frame clones, some missing. The sample lists 90,000 to 110,000 clones; 82% were seen once. Sequenced here: peripheral blood, sampled on day 0 of AZD1222 vaccination. The receptors were sampled from an adult in good health. CDR3s include the opening cysteine and the closing phenylalanine or tryptophan. Size is stated for part of the rows, as once, few or many counts, or as a class when the clone is expanded.

j_gene,abundance,v_gene,CDR3aa
TRBJ2-1,.,TRBV19,CASSSQGLAGGLSSYNEQFF
TRBJ2-5,once,TRBV5-1,CASRESGSAETQYF
TRBJ2-5,.,TRBV6-5,CASSSGTGIGTQYF
TRBJ2-1,.,TRBV4-3,CASSQGLGGAYNEQFF
TRBJ2-7,.,TRBV5-1,CASSRETGAITYEQYF
TRBJ2-2,.,TRBV9,CASSVIGGTGELFF
TRBJ1-2,once,TRBV7-2,CASSPLGRFGYTF
TRBJ1-1,.,TRBV7-8,CASSLGTGGTMNTEAFF
TRBJ2-5,.,TRBV10-1,CASTNSLEETQYF
TRBJ1-1,few,TRBV5-4,CASSSSSLAGVEAFF
TRBJ1-1,.,TRBV7-9,CASSPRTAFF
TRBJ1-3,few,TRBV7-2,CASSPTAGRNTIYF
TRBJ2-5,.,TRBV18,CASSRKQGMGTQYF
TRBJ1-5,.,TRBV7-2,CASSSRGTQPQHF
TRBJ2-1,.,TRBV18,CASSSIGVGEQFF
TRBJ2-7,.,TRBV27,CASRRGRRYEQYF
TRBJ1-1,.,TRBV7-3,CASSYDRNTEAFF
TRBJ2-1,few,TRBV11-1,CASSFGAPNEQFF
TRBJ2-7,.,TRBV27,CASSRTGGREQYF
TRBJ2-1,.,TRBV5-1,CASSFGTEDNEQFF
TRBJ1-2,.,TRBV27,CASSSRGFGNYGYTF
TRBJ2-5,.,TRBV7-2,CASSPTSGGAWETQYF
TRBJ1-2,.,TRBV28,CASSLGSYGYTF
TRBJ1-3,.,TRBV5-6,CASSRGTAGNTIYF
TRBJ1-2,.,TRBV25-1,CASSASGYGYTF
TRBJ2-7,.,TRBV29-1,CSVARDSTYEQYF
TRBJ2-1,.,TRBV7-3,CASSLTGAEYNEQFF
TRBJ2-7,.,TRBV19,CASKPTGGFGEQYF
TRBJ1-6,.,TRBV3-1/TRBV3-2,CASTGQGNSPLHF
TRBJ1-3,.,TRBV11-2,CASSQQRLGEAGNTIYF
TRBJ2-3,.,TRBV2,CASSLLTGFLTDTQYF
TRBJ2-4,.,TRBV21-1,CASSTGKNIQYF
TRBJ1-2,.,TRBV5-5,CASSLHREGYGYTF
TRBJ2-5,few,TRBV7-2,CASSLIETQYF
TRBJ2-5,.,TRBV10-3,CAISEPDRLQETQYF
TRBJ2-3,.,TRBV11-2,CASSQSPTDTQYF
TRBJ1-3,.,TRBV9,CALLEGQGGFGNTIYF
TRBJ2-4,.,TRBV6-2/TRBV6-3,CASSYGRWVGTEKNIQYF
TRBJ1-4,.,TRBV28,CASMEGAVTNEKLFF
TRBJ1-2,few,TRBV4-1,CASSQGTGAKGYTF
TRBJ2-3,.,TRBV4-3,CASSQDLAGVRADTQYF
TRBJ2-1,.,TRBV6-5,CASSYGGAQNEQFF
TRBJ2-3,.,TRBV5-5,CASSLFGGTDTQYF
TRBJ2-3,.,TRBV4-2,CASSQEGGELTDTQYF
TRBJ2-7,.,TRBV9,CASSGREGPYEQYF
TRBJ1-2,.,TRBV4-2,CASSQDRRQGGYGYTF
TRBJ2-3,.,TRBV9,CASSYSGGPEPYF
TRBJ2-3,.,TRBV6-4,CASSDSSGGATDTQYF
TRBJ1-2,.,TRBV11-2,CASSLGAGTGYTF
TRBJ2-1,.,TRBV7-9,CASSELVEQFF
TRBJ2-5,.,TRBV18,CASSPRGRKEETQYF
TRBJ2-5,.,TRBV5-1,CASSRLDRPETQYF
TRBJ2-1,.,TRBV27,CASSSRWQGAHNEQFF
TRBJ1-3,once,TRBV3-1/TRBV3-2,CASSQGQGYGNTIYF
TRBJ2-7,.,TRBV18,CASSPRATNYEQYF
TRBJ1-6,few,TRBV6-2/TRBV6-3,CASSYGQGASPLHF
TRBJ2-2,.,TRBV3-1/TRBV3-2,CASSQDTGGKTGELFF
TRBJ1-6,.,TRBV5-1,CASSFNVWGEGSRTLHF
TRBJ1-2,.,TRBV6-2/TRBV6-3,CASSSTEDYGYTF